The clone carrying this T cell receptor (beta chain) was recorded a few times. This sample is part of a study of blood T cell repertoires in COVID-19. Study details: Sources were T cells, B-cell-depleted T cells, or PBMCs; the material itself was cDNA or gDNA.

The CDR3 has 18 residues. The germline CDR1 and CDR2 sequences are SEHNR and FQNEAQ (reference sequence). V lost 5 bases, J lost 7 bases, and 22 bases stayed unmatched. Sequencing used immunoSEQ multiplex PCR; TCRdb keeps in-frame clones, though not all of them. Seen here are about 100,000 clones, 85% to 90% observed once, and the top ten hold approximately 5.3%. Sequencing input: peripheral blood. This TCR came from a human donor in a cohort sampled during active COVID-19. This sequence joins TRBV7-9 and TRBJ2-7; 8 bases map to TRBD1. The CDR3 sequence is CASSPAGGWQGAFGEQYF. Here the CDR3 DNA reads TGTGCCAGCAGCCCAGCGGGTGGGTGGCAGGGGGCTTTCGGTGAGCAGTACTTC.